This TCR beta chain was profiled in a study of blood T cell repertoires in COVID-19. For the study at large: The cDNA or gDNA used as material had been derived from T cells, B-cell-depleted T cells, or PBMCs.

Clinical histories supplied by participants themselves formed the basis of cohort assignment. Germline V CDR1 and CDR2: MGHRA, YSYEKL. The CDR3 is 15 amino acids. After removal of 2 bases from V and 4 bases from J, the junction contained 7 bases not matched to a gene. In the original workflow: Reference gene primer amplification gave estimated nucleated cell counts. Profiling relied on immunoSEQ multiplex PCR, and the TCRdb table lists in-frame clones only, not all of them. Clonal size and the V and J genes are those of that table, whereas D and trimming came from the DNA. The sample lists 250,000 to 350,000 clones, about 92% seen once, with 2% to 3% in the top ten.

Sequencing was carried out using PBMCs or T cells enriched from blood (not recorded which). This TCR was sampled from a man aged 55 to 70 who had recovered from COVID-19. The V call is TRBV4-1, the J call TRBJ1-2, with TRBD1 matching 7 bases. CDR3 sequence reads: CASSQPGQAPYGYTF. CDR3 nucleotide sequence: TGCGCCAGCAGCCAACCCGGACAGGCCCCCTATGGCTACACCTTC.